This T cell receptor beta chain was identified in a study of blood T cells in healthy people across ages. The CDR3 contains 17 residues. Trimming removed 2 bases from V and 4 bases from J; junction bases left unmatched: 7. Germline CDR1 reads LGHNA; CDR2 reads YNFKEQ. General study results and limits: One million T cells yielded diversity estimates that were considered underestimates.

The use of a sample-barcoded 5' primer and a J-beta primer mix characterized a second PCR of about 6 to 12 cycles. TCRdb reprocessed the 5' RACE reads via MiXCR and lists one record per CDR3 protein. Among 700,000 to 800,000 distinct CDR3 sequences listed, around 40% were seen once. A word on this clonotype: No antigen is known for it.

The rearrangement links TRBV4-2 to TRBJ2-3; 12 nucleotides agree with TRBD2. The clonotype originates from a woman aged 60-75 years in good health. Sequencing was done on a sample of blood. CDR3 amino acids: CASSQISSGGAADTQYF. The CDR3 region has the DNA TGTGCCAGCAGCCAAATCTCTAGCGGGGGGGCCGCAGATACGCAGTATTTT.